This TCR beta chain is drawn from a study of beta chain features in type 1 diabetes. Whole-study findings and limits: Type 1 diabetes patients had TCRB CDR3s that were shorter (moderately but significantly so) in all four CD4+ subsets. Healthy donors had naive, central memory and Treg TCRB repertoires that appeared less similar than those seen among patients.

CDR1 is SGHRS, CDR2 YFSETQ, per germline. CDR3 size: 14 residues. The germline V and J ends were trimmed by 4 bases and 6 bases, with 15 bases remaining between them. CD4+ cells of the naive, central memory, regulatory and stem cell-like memory types were sorted via CD45RO/CCR7/CD25/CD127/CD95/CD27. Populations isolated by sorting all had purity greater than 95%. The entirety of the isolated RNA underwent reverse transcription, so expressed TCRB transcripts were sequenced. Method: immunoSEQ multiplex PCR; TCRdb's copy keeps in-frame clones and lacks some. The table has about 270,000 clones, around 15% seen once. This clone occurred a few times. The antigen is not known.

The chain recombines TRBV5-1 with TRBJ2-3, with D unresolved. The material sequenced was naive CD4+ T cells from blood. The receptor was isolated from a man aged 30 to 45 with type 1 diabetes. CDR3 amino acids: CASSRRQPPDTQYF. In nucleotides, the CDR3 is TGCGCCAGCAGCCGTAGACAACCCCCGGATACGCAGTATTTT.